Listed here are 25 T cell receptor beta chains from one sample, sequenced in a study of cytomegalovirus exposure and HLA in healthy donors. Clones were read by immunoSEQ multiplex PCR, and TCRdb kept only the in-frame ones, dropping some. The data contain approximately 190,000 clones, 80% to 90% of them singletons. Sequencing was done on a sample of PBMCs. The receptors shown here come from a woman in her 30s in good health and CMV-seropositive.

The chain combines TRBV30 with TRBJ1-1; possible D gene TRBD1, 5 bases. This CDR3 has 15 residues. V was shortened by 1 base and J by 1 base, with 13 bases between the two germline ends. Germline-derived CDR1 and CDR2 are GTSNPN and SVGIG (reference sequence). CDR3 loop: CAWSGGRAGNTEAFF. As DNA, the CDR3 is TGTGCCTGGAGTGGGGGGAGGGCAGGGAACACTGAAGCTTTCTTT.

The rearrangement joins TRBV5-6 to TRBJ1-1, with D maybe TRBD1 (5 bases). V was trimmed by 2 bases and J by 2 bases, leaving 13 bases between them. Germline assignment: CDR1 SGHDT and CDR2 YYEEEE. This CDR3 has 15 amino acids. CDR3 nucleotide sequence: TGTGCCAGCAGCTTCCTAGACAGAATTAACACTGAAGCTTTCTTT. Its protein product is CASSFLDRINTEAFF.

The gene calls are TRBV28 and TRBJ2-7; TRBD2 agrees at 8 bases. The CDR3 extends over 15 amino acids. The J segment lost 6 bases and the V segment lost 2 bases, leaving 9 bases of the junction unmatched. CDR1 and CDR2 (germline): MDHEN, SYDVKM. As DNA, the CDR3 is TGTGCCAGCAGTTTAATTGACGCGGCGGGAGGCGAGCAGTACTTC. Translating gives CASSLIDAAGGEQYF.

The chain combines TRBV5-1 with TRBJ2-5; TRBD2 might be the D (6 bases). CDR1 SGHRS and CDR2 YFSETQ come from the germline V gene. V was pared by 7 bases and J by 5 bases, with 15 bases between. This CDR3 is 13 amino acids long. The CDR3 nucleotides read TGCGCCAGCGCGAGGAGGGTTGGGGAGACCCAGTACTTC. Amino acid sequence: CASARRVGETQYF.

This rearrangement joins TRBV19 to TRBJ2-1; TRBD1 aligns across 9 bases. Trimming cost V 3 bases and J 4 bases; bases outside gene matches: 4. This CDR3 has 15 amino acids. Germline values: CDR1 LNHDA, CDR2 SQIVND (reference sequence). CDR3 sequence (DNA): TGTGCCAGTAGTATGGGACAGGGTGGGTACAATGAGCAGTTCTTC. Translating it yields CASSMGQGGYNEQFF.

The chain couples TRBV6-5 to TRBJ2-5; D gene ambiguous. The germline CDR1 and CDR2 sequences are MNHEY and SVGAGI. Trimming shortened V by 6 bases and J by 5 bases, and 7 bases separated the two germline ends. This CDR3 comprises 11 residues. The CDR3 sequence: CASSWRETQYF. The CDR3 DNA follows: TGTGCCAGCAGCTGGCGGGAGACCCAGTACTTC.

This clone was observed a handful of times. This chain joins TRBV10-3 and TRBJ1-2; a weak D match, TRBD1 (6 bases). The germline V gene encodes CDR1 ENHRY and CDR2 SYGVKD. The CDR3 consists of 13 residues. The germline V and J ends were trimmed by 7 bases and 4 bases, with 13 bases remaining between them. The CDR3 here is CAIKDSSFYGYTF. The DNA for the CDR3 is TGTGCCATCAAGGACAGTTCCTTCTATGGCTACACCTTC.

The chain links TRBV6-1 to TRBJ2-7, with 8 bases matching TRBD1. Germline V gene sequence: CDR1 MNHNS, CDR2 SASEGT. With 3 bases clipped from V and 3 bases from J, the junction kept 7 bases outside the gene matches. The CDR3 contains 15 residues. The CDR3 sequence is CASSDSRQGNYEQYF. Written as DNA, the CDR3 is TGTGCCAGCAGTGATTCCAGACAGGGGAACTACGAGCAGTACTTC.

The chain has TRBV28 and TRBJ1-5; D is possibly TRBD1 (5 bases). V was clipped by 4 bases and J by 4 bases, with 14 bases between them. This CDR3 is built from 15 residues. The germline V gene encodes CDR1 MDHEN and CDR2 SYDVKM. The CDR3 coding sequence is TGTGCCAGCAGTTCGATCAGGGTTAGGAATCAGCCCCAGCATTTT. As protein: CASSSIRVRNQPQHF. Combining the CDR3 with reference TRBV28 and TRBJ1-5 gives the whole variable domain DVKVTQSSRYLVKRTGEKVFLECVQDMDHENMFWYRQDPGLGLRLIYFSYDVKMKEKGDIPEGYSVSREKKERFSLILESASTNQTSMYLCASSSIRVRNQPQHFGDGTRLSIL.

Written as DNA, the CDR3 is TGTGCCTGGACGAGGTTAAACACCATATATTTT. Translation: CAWTRLNTIYF. The chain has TRBV30 and TRBJ1-3; the D is unclear. The CDR3 is 11 residues long. The V gene's germline CDR1 is GTSNPN and CDR2 SVGIG (reference sequence). With 4 bases removed from V and 6 bases from J, the gap between germline ends came to 7 bases.

The chain combines TRBV14 with TRBJ2-2; no definite D call. V was cut by 10 bases and J by 5 bases, with 8 bases left in between. Germline V gene sequence: CDR1 SGHDN, CDR2 FVKESK. CDR3 size: 11 residues. For the CDR3, the DNA is TGTGCCACCGCGGTTACCGGGGAGCTGTTTTTT. Protein product: CATAVTGELFF.

The chain carries TRBV19 and TRBJ1-3, with D uncertain. CDR1 is LNHDA and CDR2 is SQIVND in the germline V gene (reference sequence). This CDR3 comprises 13 residues. Trimming took off 5 bases at V and 11 bases at J, with 16 bases between the two ends. The chain's CDR3 is CASSLRGPSPIYF. The CDR3 DNA follows: TGTGCCAGTAGTCTCCGGGGTCCCTCGCCCATATATTTT.

This clone has more than one count but fewer than ten. V is TRBV29-1 and J is TRBJ1-1; 7 bases are shared with TRBD1. Looked up from germline, CDR1 is SQVTM and CDR2 is ANQGSEA. The length of the CDR3 is 13 residues. V trimming: 7 bases; J trimming: 4 bases; junction bases outside the gene matches: 9. CDR3 region: CSAMTGQSTEAFF. As DNA, the CDR3 is TGCAGCGCGATGACAGGGCAGAGCACTGAAGCTTTCTTT.

The CDR3 loop is CASSLSTGYYEQYF. The CDR3 nucleotides are TGTGCCAGCAGTTTATCTACGGGATATTACGAGCAGTACTTC. This rearrangement joins TRBV27 to TRBJ2-7, with a tentative D call TRBD2 (5 bases). Looked up from germline, CDR1 is MNHEY and CDR2 is SMNVEV (reference sequence). The CDR3 sequence is 14 residues long. Trimming left V 0 bases short and J 4 bases short, with 10 bases between.

The rearrangement uses TRBV11-2 and TRBJ2-1, with D possibly TRBD2 on 5 matching bases. Germline V gene sequence: CDR1 SGHAT, CDR2 FQNNGV. The length of the CDR3 is 15 residues. Deletions cut 3 bases from V and 8 bases from J, with 17 bases between. The DNA for the CDR3 is TGTGCCAGCAGCTTCGGGGTACTGGGGTCGGATGAGCAGTTCTTC. Protein sequence: CASSFGVLGSDEQFF.

In DNA form, the CDR3 reads TGTGCCAGCAGTGACCAAGTGAGGGCTGAAGCTTTCTTT. It yields the protein CASSDQVRAEAFF. The V gene is TRBV2, the J gene TRBJ1-1, with unresolved D. V lost 3 bases, J lost 6 bases, and 11 bases lay in between. From germline, CDR1 is SNHLY and CDR2 FYNNEI. The CDR3 loop spans 13 amino acids.

V gene TRBV9 combines with J gene TRBJ2-6; 8 bases map to TRBD1. V lost 3 bases, J lost 0 bases, and 2 bases stayed unmatched. The germline gives CDR1 SGDLS, CDR2 YYNGEE. This CDR3 is 16 amino acids long. The CDR3 nucleotides are TGTGCCAGCAGCGGCACAGGGGGCTCTGGGGCCAACGTCCTGACTTTC. Amino acids: CASSGTGGSGANVLTF. Drawing the rest from reference TRBV9 and TRBJ2-6, the complete variable domain is DSGVTQTPKHLITATGQRVTLRCSPRSGDLSVYWYQQSLDQGLQFLIQYYNGEERAKGNILERFSAQQFPDLHSELNLSSLELGDSALYFCASSGTGGSGANVLTFGAGSRLTVL.

The V call is TRBV7-8, the J call TRBJ2-7; 10 bases agree with TRBD2. The CDR3 loop spans 15 amino acids. The trim removed 5 bases at V and 1 base at J, leaving 5 bases unmatched. CDR1 is SGHVS and CDR2 is FQNEAQ in the germline V gene. The DNA of the CDR3 is TGTGCCAGCAGCCCGGGACTAGCGTGGTCCTACGAGCAGTACTTC. Translated, it gives CASSPGLAWSYEQYF.

The rearrangement uses TRBV18 and TRBJ2-2; 9 bases fit TRBD1. This CDR3 has 15 amino acids. Germline V gene lookup returns CDR1 KGHSH and CDR2 LQKENI. V was pared by 6 bases and J by 7 bases, with 9 bases of the junction left unmatched. Here the CDR3 reads CASSKDRGVGGELFF. In DNA, the CDR3 is TGTGCCAGCTCCAAGGACAGGGGAGTCGGCGGGGAGCTGTTTTTT.

The chain employs TRBV27 and TRBJ2-7; 7 nucleotides align to TRBD1. There are 14 residues in the CDR3. With V trimmed by 5 bases and J by 0 bases, 4 bases remained unmatched. Germline values: CDR1 MNHEY, CDR2 SMNVEV (reference sequence). CDR3 amino acids: CASSHRDSSYEQYF. CDR3 nucleotide sequence: TGTGCCAGCAGTCACCGGGACAGCTCCTACGAGCAGTACTTC.

This clone was seen only once. The chain employs TRBV29-1 and TRBJ1-1; D unresolved. The CDR3 consists of 11 residues. Germline V lookup: CDR1 SQVTM, CDR2 ANQGSEA. Trimming took off 4 bases at V and 5 bases at J, with 8 bases between the two ends. CDR3 loop: CSVVGETEAFF. Written as DNA, the CDR3 is TGCAGCGTTGTAGGAGAGACTGAAGCTTTCTTT.

The chain is built from TRBV18 and TRBJ2-7, with 8 bases matching TRBD1. Germline lookup yields CDR1 KGHSH and CDR2 LQKENI. This CDR3 contains 14 residues. Trimming cost V 5 bases and J 6 bases; bases outside gene matches: 9. The CDR3 protein is CASSFNRGASEQYF. The CDR3 DNA sequence: TGTGCCAGCTCATTCAACAGGGGGGCGTCCGAGCAGTACTTC.

The gene calls are TRBV5-1 and TRBJ2-1; D might be TRBD2 (5 bases). From germline, CDR1 is SGHRS and CDR2 YFSETQ. V lost 4 bases to trimming and J lost 5 bases, with 16 bases between them. CDR3 length: 15 residues. This CDR3 is CASSLELAGHNEQFF. The CDR3 bases are TGCGCCAGCAGCCTGGAATTGGCGGGCCACAATGAGCAGTTCTTC.

CDR3 protein: CASSRQAESYEQYF. The CDR3 DNA sequence: TGCGCCAGCAGCCGTCAGGCTGAATCCTACGAGCAGTACTTC. The chain has TRBV4-1 and TRBJ2-7; D not certain. The CDR3 has 14 amino acids. The V gene's germline CDR1 is MGHRA and CDR2 YSYEKL. V was cut by 4 bases and J by 1 base, with 11 bases left in between.

The chain recombines TRBV6-4 with TRBJ2-7; 7 nucleotides line up with TRBD1. CDR1 and CDR2 from the germline V gene are MRHNA and SNTAGT. The CDR3 length is 19 residues. The V segment lost 5 bases and the J segment 1 base; nucleotides outside the gene matches: 20. CDR3 residues: CASSPHSTGKVLRSYEQYF. The CDR3 DNA follows: TGTGCCAGCAGTCCTCATTCGACAGGGAAAGTTTTGAGGTCCTACGAGCAGTACTTC.